This T cell receptor (beta chain) is drawn from a study of blood T cell repertoires in COVID-19. Clones were sequenced by immunoSEQ multiplex PCR, and TCRdb holds only the in-frame ones, with some missing. The data contain hundreds of thousands of clones, around 85% of them singletons. The CDR3 totals 13 residues. Germline V gene lookup returns CDR1 MNHEY and CDR2 SVGAGI. The V and J ends lost 8 bases and 0 bases respectively, with 10 bases between them. The chain recombines TRBV6-5 with TRBJ1-2; no clear D. Sequenced: PBMCs or T cells enriched from blood (not recorded which). This sequence originates from a woman in her 30s who had been exposed to COVID-19. CDR3 in amino acids: CASHKTANYGYTF. For the CDR3, the DNA is TGTGCCAGCCATAAAACAGCTAACTATGGCTACACCTTC.